Presented here are 21 T cell receptor beta chains from one specimen sequenced in a study of vaccination and CD4 T cells after COVID-19. Cultured CD4+ T cell DNA underwent sequencing with the Oncomine TCR Beta short-read assay. TCRdb reanalysed the PCR reads using MiXCR and keeps one entry per CDR3 protein. The repertoire holds roughly 18,000 distinct CDR3 sequences, with 70% as singletons. Stated treatment: roughly 11-day PBMC culture with coronavirus spike peptide pools or control peptides (ViraFEST assay). Their specific antigens are unknown. The sample was CD4+ T cells from blood, cultured in vitro. The source is a human donor who had recovered from COVID-19.

V gene TRBV19 combines with J gene TRBJ2-3; D tentatively fits TRBD1 or TRBD2 (5 bases each). Germline V lookup: CDR1 LNHDA, CDR2 SQIVND (reference sequence). Trimming removed 4 bases from V and 5 bases from J, with 16 bases in between. This CDR3 has 15 amino acids. CDR3 DNA sequence: TGTGCCAGTAGTAACCGGGGCATGGGGGTAGATACGCAGTATTTT. Protein product: CASSNRGMGVDTQYF.

V usage is TRBV20-1 and J usage is TRBJ1-2; no firm D call. This CDR3 is 11 amino acids long. In germline, CDR1 is DFQATT, CDR2 SNEGSKA (reference sequence). Trimming pared 3 bases from V and 7 bases from J, leaving 9 bases between. Here the CDR3 DNA reads TGCAGTGCTAGTGGTGGGCTTGGCTACACCTTC. Translated: CSASGGLGYTF.

This chain connects TRBV7-2 to TRBJ2-1; 10 nucleotides line up with TRBD2. The junction had 12 bases not matched to a gene; V was cut back by 2 bases and J by 8 bases. The CDR3 spans 17 residues. Germline lookup yields CDR1 SGHTA and CDR2 FQGNSA. CDR3 protein: CASSLSPRLAGVDEQFF. The CDR3 region has the DNA TGTGCCAGCAGCTTAAGTCCCCGGCTAGCGGGAGTTGATGAGCAGTTCTTC. Full variable domain (missing parts from reference TRBV7-2 and TRBJ2-1): GAGVSQSPSNKVTEKGKDVELRCDPISGHTALYWYRQSLGQGLEFLIYFQGNSAPDKSGLPSDRFSAERTGGSVSTLTIQRTQQEDSAVYLCASSLSPRLAGVDEQFFGPGTRLTVL.

The rearrangement joins TRBV6-2 or TRBV6-3 to TRBJ2-1, with D tentatively TRBD2 (6 bases). Germline-derived CDR1 and CDR2 are MNHEY and SVGEGT. The CDR3 is 12 residues long. V shed 6 bases and J shed 6 bases, with 9 bases lying between them. The CDR3 DNA is TGTGCCAGCAGGCGGGAACTCAATGAGCAGTTCTTC. It yields the protein CASRRELNEQFF.

This sequence joins TRBV7-9 and TRBJ1-4, with D perhaps matching TRBD1 (5 bases). Per the germline V gene, CDR1 is SEHNR and CDR2 is FQNEAQ (reference sequence). Trimming removed 5 bases from V and 13 bases from J, with 20 bases in between. The CDR3 has 14 amino acids. CDR3 sequence reads: CASSIGTPDRLLFF. The CDR3 DNA reads TGTGCCAGCAGCATCGGGACTCCCGACCGTTTACTGTTTTTT.

V usage is TRBV19 and J usage is TRBJ1-5; D unclear. The CDR3 extends over 12 amino acids. The germline CDR1 and CDR2 sequences are LNHDA and SQIVND (reference sequence). The V gene lost 3 bases and the J gene lost 11 bases, with 11 bases spanning the gap. The CDR3 spells CASSIQDRAQHF. As DNA, the CDR3 is TGTGCCAGTAGTATTCAAGATCGGGCCCAGCATTTT. Full variable domain (rest looked up from reference TRBV19 and TRBJ1-5): DGGITQSPKYLFRKEGQNVTLSCEQNLNHDAMYWYRQDPGQGLRLIYYSQIVNDFQKGDIAEGYSVSREKKESFPLTVTSAQKNPTAFYLCASSIQDRAQHFGDGTRLSIL.

The chain couples TRBV7-6 to TRBJ1-1; D is possibly TRBD1 (6 bases). The V end lost 4 bases, the J end lost 2 bases, and 14 bases lay between the germline ends. Germline CDR1 reads SGHVS; CDR2 reads FNYEAQ. The CDR3 contains 15 residues. CDR3 in amino acids: CASSSAGAGNTEAFF. DNA for the CDR3: TGTGCCAGCAGCTCCGCGGGGGCGGGAAACACTGAAGCTTTCTTT.

The rearrangement links TRBV7-9 to TRBJ1-1, with TRBD1 as a possible D gene (5 bases). Per the germline V gene, CDR1 is SEHNR and CDR2 is FQNEAQ (reference sequence). V gave up 4 bases and J gave up 9 bases, with 18 bases separating them. The CDR3 contains 14 residues. The CDR3 spells CASSSGGTGEQAFF. The CDR3 nucleotides read TGTGCCAGCAGCTCGGGAGGGACTGGCGAGCAAGCTTTCTTT.

The rearrangement joins TRBV7-2 to TRBJ1-6; D unclear. CDR3 length: 14 amino acids. Germline V gene data show CDR1 as SGHTA and CDR2 as FQGNSA. Trimming pared 3 bases from V and 14 bases from J, leaving 17 bases between. The CDR3 spells CASSLGSQRHALHF. The DNA for the CDR3 is TGTGCCAGCAGCTTGGGGTCCCAAAGGCACGCCCTCCACTTT. The full variable domain, in which reference TRBV7-2 and TRBJ1-6 provide the parts outside the CDR3, is GAGVSQSPSNKVTEKGKDVELRCDPISGHTALYWYRQSLGQGLEFLIYFQGNSAPDKSGLPSDRFSAERTGGSVSTLTIQRTQQEDSAVYLCASSLGSQRHALHFGNGTRLTVT.

The chain combines TRBV7-2 with TRBJ1-4; D is perhaps TRBD1 (5 bases). Trimming took off 2 bases at V and 8 bases at J, with 6 bases between the two ends. From germline, CDR1 is SGHTA and CDR2 FQGNSA. The CDR3 is made up of 12 amino acids. CDR3 nucleotide sequence: TGTGCCAGCAGCTTACGGGGCGAAAAACTGTTTTTT. The encoded protein is CASSLRGEKLFF.

V and J are TRBV6-1 and TRBJ2-3; D gene uncertain. The CDR3 runs to 14 residues. Trimming pared 7 bases from V and 0 bases from J, leaving 11 bases between. The germline V gene encodes CDR1 MNHNS and CDR2 SASEGT. CDR3 nucleotides: TGTGCCAGCAAAGGTTCGTGGAGCACAGATACGCAGTATTTT. Amino acids: CASKGSWSTDTQYF.

V and J are TRBV7-2 and TRBJ2-1; 8 bases line up with TRBD2. CDR3 length equals 14 residues. Losses at the gene ends were 1 base for V and 10 bases for J; bases not matched to a gene: 6. CDR1 is SGHTA and CDR2 is FQGNSA in the germline V gene. The CDR3 sequence: CASSLGTSLREQFF. The CDR3 DNA reads TGTGCCAGCAGCTTAGGGACTAGCCTGAGGGAGCAGTTCTTC.

The V call is TRBV5-1, the J call TRBJ2-6; 7 nucleotides line up with TRBD2. The ends lost 2 bases at V and 1 base at J; junction bases unmatched: 0. Germline assignment: CDR1 SGHRS and CDR2 YFSETQ. CDR3 length: 15 residues. CDR3 bases: TGCGCCAGCAGCTTAGCGGGATCTGGGGCCAACGTCCTGACTTTC. It translates to CASSLAGSGANVLTF.

This clonotype was seen just once. This rearrangement joins TRBV20-1 to TRBJ2-2; no reliable D call. There are 11 residues in the CDR3. Germline lookup yields CDR1 DFQATT and CDR2 SNEGSKA (reference sequence). Trimming left V 0 bases short and J 8 bases short, with 4 bases between. The CDR3 sequence is CSARDNGELFF. CDR3 in DNA: TGCAGTGCTAGAGATAATGGGGAGCTGTTTTTT.

Written as DNA, the CDR3 is TGTGCCAGCTCACCAAGGGCAGGGTCCTACGAGCAGTACTTC. Amino acid sequence: CASSPRAGSYEQYF. The genes are TRBV18 and TRBJ2-7; the D gene is possibly TRBD1 (5 bases). The CDR3 runs to 14 residues. Germline-derived CDR1 and CDR2 are KGHSH and LQKENI. Trimming removed 2 bases from V and 1 base from J, with 9 bases in between.

The CDR3 region has the DNA TGCAGTGCTAGGCCCTCCGGGGGGGGATCTGGAAACACCATATATTTT. It codes for CSARPSGGGSGNTIYF. The J gene is TRBJ1-3, the V gene TRBV20-1; D perhaps matches TRBD1 (5 bases). This CDR3 contains 16 residues. The germline gives CDR1 DFQATT, CDR2 SNEGSKA (reference sequence). Trimming took 3 bases from V and 1 from J, leaving 16 bases between them.

The V gene is TRBV20-1, the J gene TRBJ1-2; D uncertain. CDR1 is DFQATT, CDR2 SNEGSKA, per germline (reference sequence). The CDR3 is 15 amino acids. The V gene lost 3 bases and the J gene lost 4 bases, with 18 bases spanning the gap. CDR3 nucleotides: TGCAGTGCTAGTCTCCGACCGTCCGTCAGCTATGGCTACACCTTC. Translating it yields CSASLRPSVSYGYTF.

The rearrangement joins TRBV19 to TRBJ1-4; 7 bases map to TRBD1. The CDR3 length is 15 residues. Trimming at V came to 4 bases and at J to 0 bases, leaving 2 bases not matched to a gene. Germline assignment: CDR1 LNHDA and CDR2 SQIVND (reference sequence). The DNA of the CDR3 is TGTGCCAGTAGTAACGGACAGGCAACTAATGAAAAACTGTTTTTT. This codes for CASSNGQATNEKLFF.

The genes are TRBV7-9 and TRBJ1-5; 7 bases are shared with TRBD1. This CDR3 comprises 13 residues. Germline V gives CDR1 SEHNR, CDR2 FQNEAQ (reference sequence). The ends lost 2 bases at V and 5 bases at J; junction bases unmatched: 0. CDR3: CASSLQGDQPQHF. The CDR3 nucleotides read TGTGCCAGCAGCTTACAGGGGGATCAGCCCCAGCATTTT.

In this sample, this clonotype turned up once. The V call is TRBV12-3 or TRBV12-4, the J call TRBJ2-4; the match to TRBD2 covers 9 bases. The CDR3 is 14 residues long. The junction had 4 bases not matched to a gene; V was cut back by 6 bases and J by 4 bases. The CDR3: CASSPGLAKNIQYF. CDR3 coding DNA: TGTGCCAGCAGCCCGGGACTAGCTAAAAACATTCAGTACTTC.

The V and J genes are TRBV11-1 and TRBJ1-2; no clear D gene. Germline lookup yields CDR1 SGHAT and CDR2 FQDESV (reference sequence). V lost 2 bases and J lost 4, with 8 bases in between. There are 13 residues in the CDR3. CDR3 sequence: CASSLQGSYGYTF. CDR3 sequence (DNA): TGTGCCAGCAGCTTACAAGGGTCCTATGGCTACACCTTC.